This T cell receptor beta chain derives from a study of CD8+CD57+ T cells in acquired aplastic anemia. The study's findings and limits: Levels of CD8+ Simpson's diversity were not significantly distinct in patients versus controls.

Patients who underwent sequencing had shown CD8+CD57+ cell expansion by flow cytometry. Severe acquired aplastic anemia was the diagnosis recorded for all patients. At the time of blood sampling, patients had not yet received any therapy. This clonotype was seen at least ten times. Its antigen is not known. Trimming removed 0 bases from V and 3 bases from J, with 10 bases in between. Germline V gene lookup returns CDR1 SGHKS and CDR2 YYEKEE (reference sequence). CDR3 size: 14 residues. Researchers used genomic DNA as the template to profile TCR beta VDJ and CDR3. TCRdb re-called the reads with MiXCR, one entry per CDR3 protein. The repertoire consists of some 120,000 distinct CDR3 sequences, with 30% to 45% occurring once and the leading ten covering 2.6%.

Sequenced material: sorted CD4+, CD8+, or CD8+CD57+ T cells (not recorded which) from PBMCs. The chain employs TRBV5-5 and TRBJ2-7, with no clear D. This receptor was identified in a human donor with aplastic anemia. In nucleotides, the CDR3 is TGTGCCAGCAGCTTGGGTCCTACCCTCTACGAGCAGTACTTC. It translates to CASSLGPTLYEQYF. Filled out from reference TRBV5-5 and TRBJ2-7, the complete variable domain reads DAGVTQSPTHLIKTRGQQVTLRCSPISGHKSVSWYQQVLGQGPQFIFQYYEKEERGRGNFPDRFSARQFPNYSSELNVNALLLGDSALYLCASSLGPTLYEQYFGPGTRLTVT.